The clone carrying this T cell receptor beta chain was recorded at least ten times. Its antigen is undetermined. CDR1 is MNHNY, CDR2 SVGAGI, per germline (reference sequence). The CDR3 extends over 11 amino acids. Trimming stripped 6 bases from V and 4 bases from J, with 6 bases between. The second PCR ran roughly 7 to 12 cycles with a sample-barcoded 5' primer and J-beta primers. TCRdb re-called the 5' RACE reads with MiXCR, one entry per CDR3 protein. This table holds around 600,000 distinct CDR3 sequences, around half found once. The record originates from a study of blood T cells in healthy people across ages. Study-level results: The diversity estimates, figures obtained from one million T cells, were considered underestimates.

There were at least 5 micrograms of total RNA extracted from every sample. The V and J genes are TRBV6-6 and TRBJ1-1; perhaps TRBD1 as D (5 bases). The sequence was collected from a man aged 80 or over in good health. Sequences were obtained from blood. CDR3 amino acids: CASSGGTEAFF. As DNA, the CDR3 is TGTGCCAGCAGCGGGGGCACTGAAGCTTTCTTT.